This passage covers 30 T cell receptor beta chains from one sample sequenced in a study of blood T cells in healthy people across ages. A sample-barcoded 5' primer and a J-beta primer mix were used in a second PCR of roughly 6 to 11 cycles. TCRdb independently ran MiXCR on the 5' RACE reads; one entry per CDR3 protein. The sample lists 650,000 to 800,000 distinct CDR3 sequences, approximately 52% occurring once. The material sequenced was blood. Receptors were obtained from a woman older than 75 in good health.

The chain carries TRBV20-1 and TRBJ2-2, with 10 bases lining up with TRBD2. There are 17 residues in the CDR3. Trimming at V came to 3 bases and at J to 1 base, leaving 8 bases not matched to a gene. Germline CDR1 DFQATT, CDR2 SNEGSKA (reference sequence). The CDR3 coding sequence is TGCAGTGCTAGTGGTTCTAGCGGGAGTGAGAACACCGGGGAGCTGTTTTTT. Its translation is CSASGSSGSENTGELFF.

This clonotype was seen more than once but under ten times. The gene calls are TRBV24-1 and TRBJ2-3; no clear D. Germline assignment: CDR1 KGHDR and CDR2 SFDVKD. This CDR3 is 16 amino acids long. V lost 1 base, J lost 2 bases, and 12 bases lay in between. Written as DNA, the CDR3 is TGTGCCACCAGTGATTTTATAGACAAAGACACAGATACGCAGTATTTT. This sequence encodes CATSDFIDKDTDTQYF.

Comment on this clonotype: A much larger clonotype is one base distant, so this may be a read error. The chain recombines TRBV12-3 or TRBV12-4 with TRBJ2-1; 9 nucleotides match TRBD1. Near its end, the DNA agrees better with TRBJ2-7, so the J call may be wrong. The CDR3 covers 16 residues. The CDR3 DNA sequence: TGTGCCAGCAGCCTCACAGGGGGCGGAAATTACAATGAGCAGTACTTC. It specifies CASSLTGGGNYNEQYF.

This clonotype came up once. This chain connects TRBV12-3 or TRBV12-4 to TRBJ2-7; D unresolved. V shed 4 bases and J shed 5 bases, with 9 bases lying between them. This CDR3 contains 12 residues. The CDR3 loop is CASSSGFNEQYF. CDR3 DNA: TGTGCCAGCAGTTCCGGGTTTAACGAGCAGTACTTC.

This clonotype was picked up many times. This chain uses TRBV7-2 with TRBJ2-3; no definite D call. Trimming removed 8 bases from V and 0 bases from J, with 24 bases in between. CDR3 length: 18 residues. Germline CDR1 SGHTA, CDR2 FQGNSA. CDR3: CASDGWTESDPSTDTQYF. In DNA form, the CDR3 reads TGTGCCAGCGATGGCTGGACCGAATCAGACCCTAGCACAGATACGCAGTATTTT.

In its sample, this clonotype was seen a few times. The V gene is TRBV12-3 or TRBV12-4, the J gene TRBJ1-1; maybe TRBD1 (6 bases). The CDR3 totals 13 residues. V lost 6 bases to trimming and J lost 3 bases, with 11 bases between them. CDR3 in amino acids: CASRRGGHTEAFF. CDR3 bases: TGTGCCAGCAGAAGGGGGGGTCACACTGAAGCTTTCTTT.

The genes are TRBV7-2 and TRBJ2-3; D remains ambiguous. Germline V gene sequence: CDR1 SGHTA, CDR2 FQGNSA. Trimming cost V 3 bases and J 3 bases, with 13 bases left between them. The CDR3 has 15 residues. Here the CDR3 DNA reads TGTGCCAGCAGCTTTTTGTCTAGACCAACAGATACGCAGTATTTT. Translating it yields CASSFLSRPTDTQYF.

This clonotype was recorded at least ten times. This chain connects TRBV9 to TRBJ2-7; D unresolved. CDR3 length: 13 residues. Germline values: CDR1 SGDLS, CDR2 YYNGEE. Between the trimmed V and J ends, which lost 1 base and 2 bases, there was a span of 7 bases. CDR3 bases: TGTGCCAGCAGCGTACTCAGCACCTACGAGCAGTACTTC. It specifies CASSVLSTYEQYF.

This chain uses TRBV12-3 or TRBV12-4 with TRBJ2-3; D gene unclear. Between the trimmed V and J ends, which lost 8 bases and 5 bases, there was a span of 5 bases. CDR3 length: 10 residues. CDR3 DNA sequence: TGTGCCAGCTCCCAAGATACGCAGTATTTT. Its protein product is CASSQDTQYF.

This clonotype turned up a few times. The V and J genes are TRBV6-5 and TRBJ2-2; D ambiguous. The CDR3 has 14 residues. Trimming removed 4 bases from V and 8 bases from J, with 14 bases in between. The germline CDR1 and CDR2 sequences are MNHEY and SVGAGI. CDR3 DNA: TGTGCCAGCAGTTGGGGTCCTCATGAGGGGGAGCTGTTTTTT. Protein: CASSWGPHEGELFF.

The chain combines TRBV10-3 with TRBJ2-1; 8 bases match TRBD2. Germline lookup yields CDR1 ENHRY and CDR2 SYGVKD. The CDR3 loop spans 16 amino acids. The junction had 9 bases not matched to a gene; V was cut back by 0 bases and J by 8 bases. The CDR3 protein is CAISESPGRAHDEQFF. The CDR3, as DNA: TGTGCCATCAGTGAGTCTCCCGGGAGGGCCCATGATGAGCAGTTCTTC.

This clonotype was seen just once. This sequence joins TRBV12-3 or TRBV12-4 and TRBJ2-3; D is uncertain. Deletions cut 0 bases from V and 5 bases from J, with 12 bases between. This CDR3 is 15 amino acids long. The CDR3 region is CASSLAMVTGDTQYF. Written as DNA, the CDR3 is TGTGCCAGCAGTTTAGCGATGGTAACCGGAGATACGCAGTATTTT.

Notes on this clonotype: With a much larger clone just one base away, this may be a read error. The J gene is TRBJ2-1, the V gene TRBV28; 7 nucleotides match TRBD1. The J call may be in error: the DNA end matches TRBJ2-7 better. CDR3 length equals 15 residues. Germline V CDR1 and CDR2: MDHEN, SYDVKM. The CDR3, as DNA: TGTGCCAGCAGTTCAGGGGGTACCTCCTACAATGAGCAGTACTTC. This sequence encodes CASSSGGTSYNEQYF.

V usage is TRBV12-3 or TRBV12-4 and J usage is TRBJ2-1, with 8 bases fitting TRBD2. CDR3 size: 14 residues. The V segment lost 8 bases and the J segment 9 bases; nucleotides outside the gene matches: 12. The CDR3 coding sequence is TGTGCCAGCGGTGGAGCGGGAGCTGAGAGTGAGCAGTTCTTC. It specifies CASGGAGAESEQFF.

In its sample, this clonotype was seen a few times. The rearrangement uses TRBV3-1 and TRBJ1-3, with 9 bases aligning to TRBD1. Looked up from germline, CDR1 is LGHDT and CDR2 is YNNKEL (reference sequence). V lost 5 bases and J lost 6; bases outside the gene matches: 5. This CDR3 region has 14 residues. The CDR3 DNA follows: TGTGCCAGCAGCACCTGGACAGGGGCAAACACCATATATTTT. Translated: CASSTWTGANTIYF.

The chain couples TRBV20-1 to TRBJ1-1, with D maybe TRBD1 (6 bases). The CDR3 has 14 residues. Germline lookup yields CDR1 DFQATT and CDR2 SNEGSKA (reference sequence). V gave up 2 bases and J gave up 2 bases, with 12 bases separating them. The chain's CDR3 is CSARRRGTNTEAFF. The CDR3 nucleotides read TGCAGTGCTAGACGGCGGGGGACAAACACTGAAGCTTTCTTT.

Details on this clonotype: A read error is possible here, since a much larger clone lies one base away. The rearrangement uses TRBV9 and TRBJ2-1; D gene unclear. Trimming took 0 bases from V and 9 from J, leaving 28 bases between them. CDR1 is SGDLS, CDR2 YYNGEE, per germline. The CDR3 is 19 amino acids. CDR3 in DNA: TGTGCCAGCAGCGTAGACGTAGGTGGAACTCCCCGCTCGGCACGTGAGCAGTTCTTC. This translates into CASSVDVGGTPRSAREQFF.

V usage is TRBV24-1 and J usage is TRBJ1-3; D perhaps matches TRBD1 (5 bases). Per the germline V gene, CDR1 is KGHDR and CDR2 is SFDVKD. V lost 3 bases and J 1 base, leaving 9 bases between the germline ends. The CDR3 contains 15 residues. CDR3 residues: CATSDPQGSGNTIYF. The CDR3 nucleotides are TGTGCCACCAGTGATCCCCAGGGATCTGGAAACACCATATATTTT.

In this sample, this clonotype turned up a few times. A read error is possible here, since a much larger clone lies one base away. The chain is built from TRBV10-3 and TRBJ2-5; 7 bases align to TRBD2. V shed 2 bases and J 7 bases; nucleotides not matched to a gene: 7. The germline V gene has CDR1 ENHRY and CDR2 SYGVKD. This CDR3 is built from 14 residues. CDR3 nucleotide sequence: TGTGCCATCAGTGAGGCGACGGGGGAGGGGACCCAGTACTTC. Protein sequence: CAISEATGEGTQYF.

This clonotype was detected once. This may come from a read error, since a much larger clone is one base off. CDR3 sequence reads: CASSLMGQGSSEQFF. CDR3 DNA: TGTGCCAGCAGCTTAATGGGACAGGGGAGCAGTGAGCAGTTCTTC. V gene TRBV7-2 combines with J gene TRBJ2-1, with 10 bases lining up with TRBD1. CDR1 and CDR2 from the germline V gene are SGHTA and FQGNSA. The CDR3 loop spans 15 amino acids. J gave up 9 bases and V 2 bases, and 7 bases lay outside the gene matches.

Ten or more counts support this clonotype. J is TRBJ2-7 and V is TRBV5-1; no definite D call. This CDR3 is 12 amino acids long. V was trimmed by 3 bases and J by 5 bases, leaving 9 bases between them. Per the germline V gene, CDR1 is SGHRS and CDR2 is YFSETQ. CDR3 protein: CASSSVLHEQYF. The CDR3 coding sequence is TGCGCCAGCAGCTCCGTTCTCCACGAGCAGTACTTC. The full variable domain, completed using reference TRBV5-1 and TRBJ2-7, is KAGVTQTPRYLIKTRGQQVTLSCSPISGHRSVSWYQQTPGQGLQFLFEYFSETQRNKGNFPGRFSGRQFSNSRSEMNVSTLELGDSALYLCASSSVLHEQYFGPGTRLTVT.

The V gene is TRBV5-8, the J gene TRBJ2-5, with D perhaps matching TRBD1 (6 bases). Germline CDR1 is SGHTS and CDR2 is YDEGEE. The CDR3 is made up of 14 amino acids. V shed 4 bases and J shed 3 bases, with 13 bases lying between them. The CDR3 reads CASSEPTGKETQYF. Here the CDR3 DNA reads TGTGCCAGCAGCGAGCCCACAGGGAAAGAGACCCAGTACTTC.

On this clonotype: Being one base from a much bigger clone, this may be a read error. CDR3 in DNA: TGTGCCCGGGGGGCCAGGACTGAGCAGTTCTTC. Protein product: CARGARTEQFF. The J gene is TRBJ2-1, the V gene TRBV30; TRBD2 might be the D (7 bases). Deletions cut 8 bases from V and 9 bases from J, with 14 bases between. Looked up from germline, CDR1 is GTSNPN and CDR2 is SVGIG (reference sequence). This CDR3 has 11 amino acids. Full variable domain (outside the CDR3, taken from reference TRBV30 and TRBJ2-1): SQTIHQWPATLVQPVGSPLSLECTVEGTSNPNLYWYRQAAGRGLQLLFYSVGIGQISSEVPQNLSASRPQDRQFILSSKKLLLSDSGFYLCARGARTEQFFGPGTRLTVL.

The chain links TRBV20-1 to TRBJ2-7, with D perhaps TRBD2 (6 bases). Germline loops: CDR1 DFQATT, CDR2 SNEGSKA (reference sequence). There are 16 residues in the CDR3. Between the trimmed V and J ends, which lost 1 base and 0 bases, there was a span of 16 bases. CDR3 sequence reads: CSARVLPTSSSYEQYF. CDR3 bases: TGCAGTGCTAGAGTTTTACCAACTAGCTCCTCCTACGAGCAGTACTTC.

The chain employs TRBV6-2 or TRBV6-3 and TRBJ2-4; D remains unclear. The CDR3 runs 13 residues. Germline V CDR1 and CDR2: MNHEY, SVGEGT. The ends were cut back, 7 bases at V and 13 bases at J, with 20 bases in the middle. The CDR3 is CASTLSSYNEQYF. In nucleotides, the CDR3 is TGTGCCAGCACCCTGAGCTCCTACAATGAGCAGTACTTC.

The table lists this clonotype with a count of one. The chain has TRBV7-9 and TRBJ2-1; 8 positions agree with TRBD2. Trimming at V came to 2 bases and at J to 8 bases, leaving 8 bases not matched to a gene. Per germline, CDR1 SEHNR and CDR2 FQNEAQ (reference sequence). The CDR3 loop spans 15 amino acids. CDR3 nucleotide sequence: TGTGCCAGCAGCTTAAACGGGAGGGCCGTCGATGAGCAGTTCTTC. Translating gives CASSLNGRAVDEQFF. Full variable domain (outside the CDR3, taken from reference TRBV7-9 and TRBJ2-1): DTGVSQNPRHKITKRGQNVTFRCDPISEHNRLYWYRQTLGQGPEFLTYFQNEAQLEKSRLLSDRFSAERPKGSFSTLEIQRTEQGDSAMYLCASSLNGRAVDEQFFGPGTRLTVL.

The chain uses TRBV20-1 and TRBJ2-5; TRBD1 might be the D (5 bases). The CDR3 length is 15 residues. The V gene lost 0 bases and the J gene lost 2 bases, with 13 bases spanning the gap. Per germline, CDR1 DFQATT and CDR2 SNEGSKA (reference sequence). The CDR3 region has the DNA TGCAGTGCTAGAGATGGTCGGCAGGGACAAGAGACCCAGTACTTC. Translated: CSARDGRQGQETQYF.

This rearrangement joins TRBV6-6 to TRBJ1-1; 9 bases match TRBD1. V gave up 3 bases and J gave up 7 bases; unmatched junction bases: 6. This CDR3 is built from 14 residues. Germline V gene sequence: CDR1 MNHNY, CDR2 SVGAGI (reference sequence). The CDR3 nucleotides read TGTGCCAGCAGTTATCGCACAGGGGGCAATGAAGCTTTCTTT. Translating it yields CASSYRTGGNEAFF.

The chain has TRBV18 and TRBJ1-1; D is undetermined. Germline CDR1 reads KGHSH; CDR2 reads LQKENI. CDR3 size: 15 residues. V was trimmed by 2 bases and J by 0 bases, leaving 10 bases between them. Here the CDR3 reads CASSPDYRLNTEAFF. The CDR3 DNA sequence: TGTGCCAGCTCACCAGATTACAGACTGAACACTGAAGCTTTCTTT.

The chain combines TRBV5-1 with TRBJ1-2; 11 nucleotides agree with TRBD1. Germline loops: CDR1 SGHRS, CDR2 YFSETQ. CDR3 length: 14 residues. With 5 bases clipped from V and 4 bases from J, the junction kept 4 bases outside the gene matches. Written as DNA, the CDR3 is TGCGCCAGCAGTTGGGGGACAGGGGGCTATGGCTACACCTTC. Translation: CASSWGTGGYGYTF.